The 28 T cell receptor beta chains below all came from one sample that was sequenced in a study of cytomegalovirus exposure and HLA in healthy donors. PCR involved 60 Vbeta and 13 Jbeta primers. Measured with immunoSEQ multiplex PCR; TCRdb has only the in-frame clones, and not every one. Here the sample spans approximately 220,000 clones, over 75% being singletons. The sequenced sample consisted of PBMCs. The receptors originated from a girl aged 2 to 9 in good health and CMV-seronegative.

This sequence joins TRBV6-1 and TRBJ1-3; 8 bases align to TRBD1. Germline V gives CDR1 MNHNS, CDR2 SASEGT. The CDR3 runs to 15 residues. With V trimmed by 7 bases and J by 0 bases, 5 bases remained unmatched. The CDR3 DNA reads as TGTGCCAGCACACAGGGGGATTACTCTGGAAACACCATATATTTT. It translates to CASTQGDYSGNTIYF.

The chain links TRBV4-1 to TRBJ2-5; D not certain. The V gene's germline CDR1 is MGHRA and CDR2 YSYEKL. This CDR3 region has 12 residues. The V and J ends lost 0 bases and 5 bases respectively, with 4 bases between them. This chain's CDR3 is CASSQEEETQYF. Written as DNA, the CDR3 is TGCGCCAGCAGCCAAGAGGAGGAGACCCAGTACTTC.

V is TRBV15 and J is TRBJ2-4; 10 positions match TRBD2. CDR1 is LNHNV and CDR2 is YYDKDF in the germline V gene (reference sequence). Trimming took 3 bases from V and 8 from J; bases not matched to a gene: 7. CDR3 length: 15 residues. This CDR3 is CATSSGLAARDIQYF. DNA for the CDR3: TGTGCCACCAGCAGTGGACTAGCGGCTAGGGACATTCAGTACTTC. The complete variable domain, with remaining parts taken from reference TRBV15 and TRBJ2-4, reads DAMVIQNPRYQVTQFGKPVTLSCSQTLNHNVMYWYQQKSSQAPKLLFHYYDKDFNNEADTPDNFQSRRPNTSFCFLDIRSPGLGDTAMYLCATSSGLAARDIQYFGAGTRLSVL.

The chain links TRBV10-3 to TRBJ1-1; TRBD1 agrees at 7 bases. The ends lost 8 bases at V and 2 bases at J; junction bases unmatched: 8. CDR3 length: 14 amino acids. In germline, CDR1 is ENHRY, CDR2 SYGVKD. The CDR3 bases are TGTGCCATCGGAACAAGGACAGGAAACACTGAAGCTTTCTTT. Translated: CAIGTRTGNTEAFF.

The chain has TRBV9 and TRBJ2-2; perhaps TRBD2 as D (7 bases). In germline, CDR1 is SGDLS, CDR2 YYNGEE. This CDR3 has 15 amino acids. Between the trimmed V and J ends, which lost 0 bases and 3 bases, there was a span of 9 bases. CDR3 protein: CASSVEGGDTGELFF. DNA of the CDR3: TGTGCCAGCAGCGTAGAGGGGGGGGACACCGGGGAGCTGTTTTTT.

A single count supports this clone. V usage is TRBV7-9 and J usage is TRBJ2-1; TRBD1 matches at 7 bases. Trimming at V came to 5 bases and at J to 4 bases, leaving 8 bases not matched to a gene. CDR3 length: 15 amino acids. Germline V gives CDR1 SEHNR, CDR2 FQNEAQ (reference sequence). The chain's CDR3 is CASSQGDRPYNEQFF. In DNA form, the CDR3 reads TGTGCCAGCAGCCAGGGGGACAGACCTTACAATGAGCAGTTCTTC.

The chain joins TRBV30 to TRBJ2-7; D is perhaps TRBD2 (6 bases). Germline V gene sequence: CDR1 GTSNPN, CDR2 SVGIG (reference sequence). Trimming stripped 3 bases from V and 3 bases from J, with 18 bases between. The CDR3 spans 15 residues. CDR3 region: CAWSTMGLGYYEQYF. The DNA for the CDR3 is TGTGCCTGGAGCACAATGGGACTGGGATACTACGAGCAGTACTTC.

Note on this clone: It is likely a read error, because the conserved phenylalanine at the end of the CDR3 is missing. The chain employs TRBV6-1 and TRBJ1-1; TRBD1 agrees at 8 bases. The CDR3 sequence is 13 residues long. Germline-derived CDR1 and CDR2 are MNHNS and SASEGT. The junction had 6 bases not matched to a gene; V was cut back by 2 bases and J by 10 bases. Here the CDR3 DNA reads TGTGCCAGCAGTGAACGGGACAGGATAGCAGCTTTCTCT. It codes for CASSERDRIAAFS.

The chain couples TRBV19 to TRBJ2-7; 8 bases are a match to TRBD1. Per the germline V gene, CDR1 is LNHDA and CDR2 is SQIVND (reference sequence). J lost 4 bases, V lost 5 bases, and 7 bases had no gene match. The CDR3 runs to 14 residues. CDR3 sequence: CASSQDRDGYEQYF. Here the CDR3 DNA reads TGTGCCAGTAGTCAGGACAGGGACGGATACGAGCAGTACTTC.

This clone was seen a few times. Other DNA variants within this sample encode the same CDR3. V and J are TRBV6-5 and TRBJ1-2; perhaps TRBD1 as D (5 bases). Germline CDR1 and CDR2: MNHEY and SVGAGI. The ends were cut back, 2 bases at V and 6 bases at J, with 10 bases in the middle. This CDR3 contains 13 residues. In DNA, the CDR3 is TGTGCCAGCAGTTACAGGACACATCATGGCTACACCTTC. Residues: CASSYRTHHGYTF.

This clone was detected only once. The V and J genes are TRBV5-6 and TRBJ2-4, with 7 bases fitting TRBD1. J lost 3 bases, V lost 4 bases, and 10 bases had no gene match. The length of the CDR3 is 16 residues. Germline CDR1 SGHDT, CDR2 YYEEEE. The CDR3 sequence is CASSLLTGLGKNIQYF. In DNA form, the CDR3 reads TGTGCCAGCAGCCTCTTGACAGGGTTGGGCAAAAACATTCAGTACTTC.

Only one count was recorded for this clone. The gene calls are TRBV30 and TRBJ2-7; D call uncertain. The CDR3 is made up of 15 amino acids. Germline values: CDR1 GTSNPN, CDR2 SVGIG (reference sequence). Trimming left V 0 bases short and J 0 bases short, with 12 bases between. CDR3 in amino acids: CAWSVLTQYSYEQYF. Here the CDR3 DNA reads TGTGCCTGGAGTGTACTGACTCAATACTCCTACGAGCAGTACTTC.

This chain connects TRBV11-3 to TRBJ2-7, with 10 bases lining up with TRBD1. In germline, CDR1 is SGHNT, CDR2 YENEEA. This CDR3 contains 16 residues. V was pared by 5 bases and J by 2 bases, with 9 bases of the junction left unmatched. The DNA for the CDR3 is TGTGCCAGCAGCCCTGAATCCGGGACAGGGGCCTACGAGCAGTACTTC. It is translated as CASSPESGTGAYEQYF.

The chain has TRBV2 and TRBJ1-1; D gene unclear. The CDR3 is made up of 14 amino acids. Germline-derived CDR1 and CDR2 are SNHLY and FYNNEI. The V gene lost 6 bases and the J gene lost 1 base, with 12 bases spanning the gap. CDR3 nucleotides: TGTGCCAGCAGATGGGCAGCAGAGAACACTGAAGCTTTCTTT. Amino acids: CASRWAAENTEAFF.

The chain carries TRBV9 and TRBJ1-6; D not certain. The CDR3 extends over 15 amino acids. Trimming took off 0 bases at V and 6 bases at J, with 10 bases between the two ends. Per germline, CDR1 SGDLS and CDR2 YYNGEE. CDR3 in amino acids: CASSVERGFNSPLHF. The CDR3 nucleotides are TGTGCCAGCAGCGTAGAACGGGGATTTAATTCACCCCTCCACTTT.

The CDR3 DNA sequence: TGCAGCGTCGGGGCCGGGACAGGGGCCACAGATACGCAGTATTTT. This sequence encodes CSVGAGTGATDTQYF. This chain uses TRBV29-1 with TRBJ2-3; TRBD1 agrees at 10 bases. Germline V CDR1 and CDR2: SQVTM, ANQGSEA. V gave up 6 bases and J gave up 2 bases; unmatched junction bases: 8. The CDR3 runs 15 residues.

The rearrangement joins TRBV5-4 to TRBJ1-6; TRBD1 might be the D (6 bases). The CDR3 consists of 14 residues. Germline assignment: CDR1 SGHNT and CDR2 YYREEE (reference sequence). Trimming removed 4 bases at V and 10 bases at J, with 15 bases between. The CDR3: CASSNLGQSSPLHF. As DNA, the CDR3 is TGTGCCAGCAGCAACCTCGGACAGTCCTCACCCCTCCACTTT.

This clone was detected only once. CDR3 coding DNA: TGTGCCAGTAGTATAGATGTGCCAGCGGGAGGGGTACTCAATGAGCAGTTCTTC. Amino acids: CASSIDVPAGGVLNEQFF. The chain couples TRBV19 to TRBJ2-1; TRBD2 aligns across 10 bases. This CDR3 contains 18 residues. V was pared by 0 bases and J by 6 bases, with 11 bases of the junction left unmatched. CDR1 and CDR2 (germline): LNHDA, SQIVND (reference sequence).

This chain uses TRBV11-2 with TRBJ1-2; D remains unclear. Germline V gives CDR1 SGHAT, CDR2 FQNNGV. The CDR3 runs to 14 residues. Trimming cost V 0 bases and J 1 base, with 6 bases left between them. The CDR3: CASSLEQINYGYTF. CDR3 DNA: TGTGCCAGCAGCTTAGAGCAGATTAACTATGGCTACACCTTC.

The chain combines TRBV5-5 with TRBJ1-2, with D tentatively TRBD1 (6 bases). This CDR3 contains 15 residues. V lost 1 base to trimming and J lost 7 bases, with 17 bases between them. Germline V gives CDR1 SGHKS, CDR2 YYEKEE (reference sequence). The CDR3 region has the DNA TGTGCCAGCAGCTTGATGGGGGCGCTTTCTCTTGGCTACACCTTC. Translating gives CASSLMGALSLGYTF. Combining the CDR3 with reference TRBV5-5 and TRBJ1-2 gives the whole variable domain DAGVTQSPTHLIKTRGQQVTLRCSPISGHKSVSWYQQVLGQGPQFIFQYYEKEERGRGNFPDRFSARQFPNYSSELNVNALLLGDSALYLCASSLMGALSLGYTFGSGTRLTVV.

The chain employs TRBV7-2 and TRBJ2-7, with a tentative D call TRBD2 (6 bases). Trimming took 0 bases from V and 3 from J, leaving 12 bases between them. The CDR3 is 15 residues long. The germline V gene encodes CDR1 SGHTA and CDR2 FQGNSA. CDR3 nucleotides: TGTGCCAGCAGCTTAGCTGTGCGGGGTGTCTACGAGCAGTACTTC. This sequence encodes CASSLAVRGVYEQYF. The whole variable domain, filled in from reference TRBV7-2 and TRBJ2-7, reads GAGVSQSPSNKVTEKGKDVELRCDPISGHTALYWYRQSLGQGLEFLIYFQGNSAPDKSGLPSDRFSAERTGGSVSTLTIQRTQQEDSAVYLCASSLAVRGVYEQYFGPGTRLTVT.

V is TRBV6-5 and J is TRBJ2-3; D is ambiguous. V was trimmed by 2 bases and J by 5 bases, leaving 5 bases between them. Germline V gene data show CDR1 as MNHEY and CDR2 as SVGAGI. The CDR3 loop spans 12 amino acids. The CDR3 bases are TGTGCCAGCAGTTACAACGGAGATACGCAGTATTTT. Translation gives CASSYNGDTQYF.

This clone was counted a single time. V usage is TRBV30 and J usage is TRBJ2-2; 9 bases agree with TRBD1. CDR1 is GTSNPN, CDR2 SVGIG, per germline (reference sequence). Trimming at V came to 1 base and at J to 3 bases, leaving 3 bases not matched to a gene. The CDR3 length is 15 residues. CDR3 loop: CAWSGGQGHTGELFF. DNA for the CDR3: TGTGCCTGGAGTGGGGGACAGGGTCACACCGGGGAGCTGTTTTTT.

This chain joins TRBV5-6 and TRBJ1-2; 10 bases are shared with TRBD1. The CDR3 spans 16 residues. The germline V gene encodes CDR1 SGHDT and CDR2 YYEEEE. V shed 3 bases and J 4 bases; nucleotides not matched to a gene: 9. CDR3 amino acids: CASSSGTGDISYGYTF. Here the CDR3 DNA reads TGTGCCAGCAGCTCCGGGACAGGGGATATTAGCTATGGCTACACCTTC.

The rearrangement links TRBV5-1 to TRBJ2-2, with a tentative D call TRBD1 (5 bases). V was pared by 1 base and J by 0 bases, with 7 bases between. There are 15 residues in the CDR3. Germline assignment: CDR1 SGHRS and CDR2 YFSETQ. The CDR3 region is CASSLPGTNTGELFF. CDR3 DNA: TGCGCCAGCAGCTTGCCAGGGACGAACACCGGGGAGCTGTTTTTT.

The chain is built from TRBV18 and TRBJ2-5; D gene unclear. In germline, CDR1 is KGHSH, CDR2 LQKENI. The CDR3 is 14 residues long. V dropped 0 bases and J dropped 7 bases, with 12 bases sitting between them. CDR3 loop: CASSPPYPTGTQYF. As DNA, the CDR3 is TGTGCCAGCTCACCACCCTACCCAACGGGGACCCAGTACTTC.

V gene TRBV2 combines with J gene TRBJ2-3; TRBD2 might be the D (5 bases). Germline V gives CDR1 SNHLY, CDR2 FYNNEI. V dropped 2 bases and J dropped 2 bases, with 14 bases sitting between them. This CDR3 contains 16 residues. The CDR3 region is CASSELVGGLTDTQYF. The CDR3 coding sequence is TGTGCCAGCAGTGAACTCGTTGGAGGCCTCACAGATACGCAGTATTTT.

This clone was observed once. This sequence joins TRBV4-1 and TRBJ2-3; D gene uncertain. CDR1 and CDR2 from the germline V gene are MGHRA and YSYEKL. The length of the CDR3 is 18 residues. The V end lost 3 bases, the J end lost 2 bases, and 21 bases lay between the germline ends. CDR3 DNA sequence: TGCGCCAGCAGCCAGCCCCGACTCCGCGTTCTGGACACAGATACGCAGTATTTT. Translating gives CASSQPRLRVLDTDTQYF.